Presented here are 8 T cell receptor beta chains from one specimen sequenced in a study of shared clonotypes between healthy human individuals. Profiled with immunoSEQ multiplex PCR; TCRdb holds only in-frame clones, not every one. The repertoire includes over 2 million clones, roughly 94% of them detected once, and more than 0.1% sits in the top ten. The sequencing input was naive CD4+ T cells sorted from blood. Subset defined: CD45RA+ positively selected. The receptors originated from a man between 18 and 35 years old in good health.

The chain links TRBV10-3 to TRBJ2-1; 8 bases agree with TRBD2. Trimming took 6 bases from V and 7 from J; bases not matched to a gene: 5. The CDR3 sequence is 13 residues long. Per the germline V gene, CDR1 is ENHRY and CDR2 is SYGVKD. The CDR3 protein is CAISLTSVNEQFF. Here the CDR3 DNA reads TGTGCCATCAGCCTGACTAGCGTGAATGAGCAGTTCTTC.

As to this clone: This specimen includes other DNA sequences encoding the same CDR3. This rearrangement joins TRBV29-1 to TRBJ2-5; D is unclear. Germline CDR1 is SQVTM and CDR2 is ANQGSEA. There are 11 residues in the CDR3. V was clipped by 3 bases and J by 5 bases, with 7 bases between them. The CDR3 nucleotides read TGCAGCGTTGAGGCCGGGGAGACCCAGTACTTC. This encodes CSVEAGETQYF.

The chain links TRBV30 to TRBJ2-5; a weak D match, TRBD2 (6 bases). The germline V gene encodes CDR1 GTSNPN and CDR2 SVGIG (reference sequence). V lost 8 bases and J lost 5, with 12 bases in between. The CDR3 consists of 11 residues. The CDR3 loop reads CAGREVETQYF. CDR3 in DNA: TGTGCCGGAAGGGAGGTCGAGACCCAGTACTTC.

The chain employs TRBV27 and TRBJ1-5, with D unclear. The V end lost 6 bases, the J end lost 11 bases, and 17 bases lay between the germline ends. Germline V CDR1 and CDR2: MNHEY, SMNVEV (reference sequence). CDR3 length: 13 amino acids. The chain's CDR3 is CASSKGSLGAQHF. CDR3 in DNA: TGTGCCAGCAGCAAAGGGAGCCTCGGGGCCCAGCATTTT.

DNA of the CDR3: TGTGCCAGCAGCCAAGTGTCGGGGGTGGGCTACACCTTC. It specifies CASSQVSGVGYTF. The genes are TRBV4-2 and TRBJ1-2; tentatively, D is TRBD1 (5 bases). Germline loops: CDR1 LGHNA, CDR2 YNFKEQ. The V end was cut by 1 base, the J end by 8 bases, with 11 bases between. The CDR3 contains 13 residues.

The CDR3 nucleotides are TGCGCCAGCAGCCAAGACGGGAGCGGGGGGGACCAAGAGACCCAGTACTTC. It codes for CASSQDGSGGDQETQYF. This chain uses TRBV4-1 with TRBJ2-5, with 10 bases matching TRBD2. Germline CDR1 MGHRA, CDR2 YSYEKL. V lost 0 bases to trimming and J lost 0 bases; unmatched junction nucleotides: 4. The CDR3 is 17 amino acids.

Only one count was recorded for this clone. CDR3 sequence: CAWSSLDEQFF. As DNA, the CDR3 is TGTGCCTGGAGTTCTCTAGATGAGCAGTTCTTC. The chain is built from TRBV30 and TRBJ2-1; D gene unclear. CDR3 length equals 11 residues. V was clipped by 2 bases and J by 8 bases, with 7 bases between them. Germline-derived CDR1 and CDR2 are GTSNPN and SVGIG (reference sequence).

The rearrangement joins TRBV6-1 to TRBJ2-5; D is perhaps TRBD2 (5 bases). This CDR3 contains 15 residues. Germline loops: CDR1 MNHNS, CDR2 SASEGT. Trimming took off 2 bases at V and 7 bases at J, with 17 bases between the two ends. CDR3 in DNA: TGTGCCAGCAGTGAACCGGCTAGCCGGGCCGGGACCCAGTACTTC. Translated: CASSEPASRAGTQYF.